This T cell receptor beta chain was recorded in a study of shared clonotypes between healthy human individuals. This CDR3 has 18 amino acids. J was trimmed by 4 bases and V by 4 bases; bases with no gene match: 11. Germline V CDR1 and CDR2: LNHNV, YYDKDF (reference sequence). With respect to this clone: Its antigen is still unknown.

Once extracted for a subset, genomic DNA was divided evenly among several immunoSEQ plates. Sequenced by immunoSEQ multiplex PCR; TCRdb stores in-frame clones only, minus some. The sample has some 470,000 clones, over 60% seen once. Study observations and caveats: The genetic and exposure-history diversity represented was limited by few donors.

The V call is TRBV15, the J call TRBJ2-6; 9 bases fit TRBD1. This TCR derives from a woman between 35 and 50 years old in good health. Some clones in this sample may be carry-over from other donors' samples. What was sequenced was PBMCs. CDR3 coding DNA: TGTGCCACCAGCACCGGGACAGGGTTCCCTTCCGGGGCCAACGTCCTGACTTTC. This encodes CATSTGTGFPSGANVLTF.